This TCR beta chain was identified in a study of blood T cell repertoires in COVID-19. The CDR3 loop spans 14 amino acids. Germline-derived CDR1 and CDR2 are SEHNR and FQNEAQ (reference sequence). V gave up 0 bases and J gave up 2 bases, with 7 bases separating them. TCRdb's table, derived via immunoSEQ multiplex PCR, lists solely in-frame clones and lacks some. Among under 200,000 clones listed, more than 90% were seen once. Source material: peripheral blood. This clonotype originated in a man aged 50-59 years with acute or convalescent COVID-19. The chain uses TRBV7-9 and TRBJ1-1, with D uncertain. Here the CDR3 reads CASSLAADNTEAFF. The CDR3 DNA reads TGTGCCAGCAGCTTAGCGGCGGATAACACTGAAGCTTTCTTT.